The 28 T cell receptor beta chains below were found in one sample sequenced in a study of cytomegalovirus exposure and HLA in healthy donors. This PCR relied on a set of 60 Vbeta primers and 13 Jbeta primers. Generated by immunoSEQ multiplex PCR, the TCRdb table keeps only in-frame clones and is missing some. Of 85,000 to 130,000 clones listed, about 71% were seen once; the top ten hold about 0.8%. Sequences were obtained from PBMCs. Every receptor here comes from a boy between 10 and 17 years old in good health and CMV-seronegative.

This clone was found a few times. The CDR3 protein is CAISETSGVADTQYF. CDR3 DNA sequence: TGTGCCATCAGTGAGACTAGCGGGGTCGCAGATACGCAGTATTTT. V and J are TRBV10-3 and TRBJ2-3; 10 bases match TRBD2. This CDR3 spans 15 amino acids. Germline V gene data show CDR1 as ENHRY and CDR2 as SYGVKD. J gave up 4 bases and V 2 bases, and 3 bases lay outside the gene matches.

The chain carries TRBV5-6 and TRBJ2-5; the D gene is possibly TRBD1 (6 bases). Per germline, CDR1 SGHDT and CDR2 YYEEEE. V lost 1 base, J lost 4 bases, and 11 bases lay in between. This CDR3 has 14 amino acids. CDR3 amino acids: CASSLSSGVETQYF. CDR3 bases: TGTGCCAGCAGCTTGAGTTCAGGGGTAGAGACCCAGTACTTC. Supplemented by reference TRBV5-6 and TRBJ2-5, the full variable domain reads DAGVTQSPTHLIKTRGQQVTLRCSPKSGHDTVSWYQQALGQGPQFIFQYYEEEERQRGNFPDRFSGHQFPNYSSELNVNALLLGDSALYLCASSLSSGVETQYFGPGTRLLVL.

This clone was found a few times. The V gene is TRBV10-3, the J gene TRBJ2-7; tentative D call: TRBD2 (5 bases). V lost 5 bases and J lost 7, with 12 bases in between. The CDR3 has 12 residues. Germline CDR1 reads ENHRY; CDR2 reads SYGVKD. CDR3 nucleotide sequence: TGTGCCATCAGTTTTGGGGAGCGGGAGCAGTACTTC. Encoded protein: CAISFGEREQYF.

This clone has a single count. This chain uses TRBV30 with TRBJ1-1; D is undetermined. The V end lost 5 bases, the J end lost 12 bases, and 19 bases lay between the germline ends. The germline V gene encodes CDR1 GTSNPN and CDR2 SVGIG (reference sequence). The length of the CDR3 is 12 residues. CDR3 loop: CAWRKRPFGSFF. As DNA, the CDR3 is TGTGCCTGGCGGAAGAGGCCTTTTGGGTCTTTCTTT.

This clone was detected only once. This sequence joins TRBV28 and TRBJ1-1; 7 bases map to TRBD1. The CDR3 length is 13 residues. Trimming took 5 bases from V and 2 from J; bases not matched to a gene: 2. The V gene's germline CDR1 is MDHEN and CDR2 SYDVKM. The CDR3 nucleotides read TGTGCCAGCAGTGGGACAGTTAACACTGAAGCTTTCTTT. This encodes CASSGTVNTEAFF.

This chain joins TRBV19 and TRBJ1-2, with TRBD1 as a possible D gene (6 bases). The CDR3 extends over 15 amino acids. V dropped 4 bases and J dropped 12 bases, with 24 bases sitting between them. CDR1 is LNHDA, CDR2 SQIVND, per germline (reference sequence). The CDR3 region is CASSTRRQDPGKHTF. For the CDR3, the DNA is TGTGCCAGTAGTACCCGTCGACAGGATCCTGGGAAGCACACCTTC.

The table lists this clone with a few counts. V and J are TRBV4-1 and TRBJ1-3; D is unclear. CDR1 MGHRA and CDR2 YSYEKL come from the germline V gene. CDR3 length: 12 amino acids. Trimming removed 5 bases from V and 3 bases from J, with 5 bases in between. The CDR3 reads CASSVIGNTIYF. The CDR3 coding sequence is TGCGCCAGCAGCGTCATTGGAAACACCATATATTTT.

The chain combines TRBV27 with TRBJ2-7; tentatively, D is TRBD1 (6 bases). The CDR3 extends over 16 amino acids. Germline lookup yields CDR1 MNHEY and CDR2 SMNVEV (reference sequence). V was clipped by 3 bases and J by 2 bases, with 17 bases between them. CDR3 in DNA: TGTGCCAGCAGTTTTAAGGCAGGGGTTCCCACCTACGAGCAGTACTTC. Protein sequence: CASSFKAGVPTYEQYF.

The chain carries TRBV11-2 and TRBJ1-5; perhaps TRBD1 as D (5 bases). This CDR3 has 15 residues. V was shortened by 4 bases and J by 6 bases, with 16 bases between the two germline ends. CDR1 SGHAT and CDR2 FQNNGV come from the germline V gene. The CDR3 DNA sequence: TGTGCCAGCAGCTCAGAGTGGGGGGTGGGTCAGCCCCAGCATTTT. Translated: CASSSEWGVGQPQHF.

The rearrangement links TRBV7-9 to TRBJ2-3, with 10 bases that match TRBD2. Per the germline V gene, CDR1 is SEHNR and CDR2 is FQNEAQ (reference sequence). The CDR3 has 15 residues. Germline trimming cut 6 bases from V and 3 bases from J; bases unmatched to any gene: 6. The CDR3 coding sequence is TGTGCCAGCAGGCCGGGACTAGCGCTTACAGATACGCAGTATTTT. This encodes CASRPGLALTDTQYF.

This clone was found a few times. The V call is TRBV6-6, the J call TRBJ1-3; possible D gene TRBD1, 5 bases. CDR3 length: 15 residues. Germline V lookup: CDR1 MNHNY, CDR2 SVGAGI (reference sequence). V lost 5 bases to trimming and J lost 3 bases, with 14 bases between them. This CDR3 is CASSGFDRLGNTIYF. CDR3 bases: TGTGCCAGCAGTGGCTTTGACAGACTTGGAAACACCATATATTTT.

On this clone itself: The identical CDR3 is also encoded by other nucleotide sequences in the sample. The V gene is TRBV28, the J gene TRBJ2-6; D not certain. The CDR3 has 15 amino acids. V was clipped by 3 bases and J by 0 bases, with 6 bases between them. In germline, CDR1 is MDHEN, CDR2 SYDVKM. CDR3: CASSFEHSGANVLTF. The CDR3 nucleotides are TGTGCCAGCAGTTTTGAACACTCTGGGGCCAACGTCCTGACTTTC.

This chain connects TRBV4-1 to TRBJ2-7; the match to TRBD1 covers 9 bases. This CDR3 spans 15 amino acids. V trimming: 4 bases; J trimming: 1 base; junction bases outside the gene matches: 5. Germline assignment: CDR1 MGHRA and CDR2 YSYEKL. The CDR3 DNA reads as TGCGCCAGCAGCCGGGGACAGGGATTTTCCTACGAGCAGTACTTC. Translation gives CASSRGQGFSYEQYF.

This rearrangement joins TRBV28 to TRBJ2-7, with 7 bases fitting TRBD1. Germline CDR1 MDHEN, CDR2 SYDVKM. Unmatched junction bases numbered 7, after V lost 6 bases and J lost 2 bases. The CDR3 is 14 residues long. In DNA, the CDR3 is TGTGCCAGCAGAGTTATGGGGACAGCCTACGAGCAGTACTTC. Translation gives CASRVMGTAYEQYF.

The chain recombines TRBV28 with TRBJ2-7, with TRBD2 as a possible D gene (6 bases). The V end lost 2 bases, the J end lost 2 bases, and 10 bases lay between the germline ends. This CDR3 has 14 amino acids. Germline CDR1 and CDR2: MDHEN and SYDVKM. The CDR3 region has the DNA TGTGCCAGCAGTTTAGGGCGGGGAACCTACGAGCAGTACTTC. This gives the protein CASSLGRGTYEQYF. Looking up the rest from reference TRBV28 and TRBJ2-7 gives the full variable domain: DVKVTQSSRYLVKRTGEKVFLECVQDMDHENMFWYRQDPGLGLRLIYFSYDVKMKEKGDIPEGYSVSREKKERFSLILESASTNQTSMYLCASSLGRGTYEQYFGPGTRLTVT.

CDR3 residues: CASSQDFTSGGLIQYF. CDR3 in DNA: TGCGCCAGCAGCCAAGATTTCACTAGCGGGGGGCTCATTCAGTACTTC. The rearrangement joins TRBV4-3 to TRBJ2-4; 12 positions match TRBD2. The CDR3 is 16 amino acids. V was clipped by 0 bases and J by 9 bases; unmatched bases: 6. Germline CDR1 LGHNA, CDR2 YSLEER.

V and J are TRBV4-3 and TRBJ1-2; D may be TRBD1 (5 bases). The V and J ends lost 1 base and 2 bases respectively, with 14 bases between them. The CDR3 runs to 16 residues. Looked up from germline, CDR1 is LGHNA and CDR2 is YSLEER. CDR3 coding DNA: TGCGCCAGCAGCCAAGCGAACAGGTTACCCAACTATGGCTACACCTTC. Translating it yields CASSQANRLPNYGYTF.

This clone was observed a few times. The V gene is TRBV12-5, the J gene TRBJ2-7; 8 positions match TRBD2. The ends lost 4 bases at V and 3 bases at J; junction bases unmatched: 14. The germline V gene has CDR1 LGHNT and CDR2 FRNRAP. The length of the CDR3 is 17 residues. The CDR3 spells CASGSQQGAAGDYEQYF. DNA of the CDR3: TGTGCTAGTGGTTCGCAGCAAGGAGCAGCGGGGGACTACGAGCAGTACTTC. Full variable domain (remainder filled in from reference TRBV12-5 and TRBJ2-7): DARVTQTPRHKVTEMGQEVTMRCQPILGHNTVFWYRQTMMQGLELLAYFRNRAPLDDSGMPKDRFSAEMPDATLATLKIQPSEPRDSAVYFCASGSQQGAAGDYEQYFGPGTRLTVT.

The chain joins TRBV5-4 to TRBJ1-2; D perhaps matches TRBD1 (5 bases). The CDR3 spans 15 residues. The germline gives CDR1 SGHNT, CDR2 YYREEE (reference sequence). V was pared by 4 bases and J by 7 bases, with 20 bases between. The chain's CDR3 is CASSLDVGGGRGYTF. The CDR3 DNA reads TGTGCCAGCAGCCTGGACGTCGGGGGGGGTCGTGGCTACACCTTC.

This sequence joins TRBV5-1 and TRBJ2-3; TRBD1 matches at 9 bases. V trimming: 4 bases; J trimming: 4 bases; junction bases outside the gene matches: 7. Germline values: CDR1 SGHRS, CDR2 YFSETQ. The CDR3 runs 15 residues. CDR3 residues: CASSPDRGKADTQYF. CDR3 DNA: TGCGCCAGCAGCCCCGACAGGGGGAAGGCAGATACGCAGTATTTT.

DNA of the CDR3: TGTGCCAGCAGCAAAGACAGGGTCGGATCCTACGAGCAGTACTTC. Translation: CASSKDRVGSYEQYF. This chain links TRBV13 with TRBJ2-7; 7 bases line up with TRBD1. From germline, CDR1 is PRHDT and CDR2 FYEKMQ (reference sequence). This CDR3 is 15 amino acids long. V was clipped by 5 bases and J by 1 base; unmatched bases: 8. Together with reference TRBV13 and TRBJ2-7, the CDR3 gives the full variable domain: AAGVIQSPRHLIKEKRETATLKCYPIPRHDTVYWYQQGPGQDPQFLISFYEKMQSDKGSIPDRFSAQQFSDYHSELNMSSLELGDSALYFCASSKDRVGSYEQYFGPGTRLTVT.

V gene TRBV19 combines with J gene TRBJ2-5; TRBD2 is a possible D gene (7 bases). Germline CDR1 reads LNHDA; CDR2 reads SQIVND (reference sequence). The CDR3 loop spans 16 amino acids. Deletions cut 6 bases from V and 5 bases from J, with 22 bases between. The CDR3 region has the DNA TGTGCCAGTAGCCCCTTATGGGGGGGGGCCAAGGAGACCCAGTACTTC. Translation: CASSPLWGGAKETQYF. The full variable domain, completed using reference TRBV19 and TRBJ2-5, is DGGITQSPKYLFRKEGQNVTLSCEQNLNHDAMYWYRQDPGQGLRLIYYSQIVNDFQKGDIAEGYSVSREKKESFPLTVTSAQKNPTAFYLCASSPLWGGAKETQYFGPGTRLLVL.

The J gene is TRBJ2-5, the V gene TRBV23-1, with D perhaps matching TRBD2 (6 bases). TRBV23-1 is recorded as an ORF, its role being uncertain. V shed 11 bases and J shed 5 bases, with 18 bases lying between them. CDR3 length: 13 residues. CDR3 coding DNA: TGCGCCGGTCGCCGTCGGGAGTGGGAGACCCAGTACTTC. Its translation: CAGRRREWETQYF.

This chain uses TRBV5-1 with TRBJ2-2; 8 bases fit TRBD2. Looked up from germline, CDR1 is SGHRS and CDR2 is YFSETQ. J gave up 5 bases and V 5 bases, and 8 bases lay outside the gene matches. The CDR3 runs 15 residues. The CDR3 sequence is CASRDPREGTGELFF. The CDR3 DNA follows: TGCGCCAGCAGGGACCCTCGGGAGGGAACCGGGGAGCTGTTTTTT.

In this sample, this clone turned up a few times. The chain employs TRBV23-1 and TRBJ2-5; D is unclear. TRBV23-1 is flagged as an ORF with uncertain function. The V end was cut by 6 bases, the J end by 5 bases, with 13 bases between. This CDR3 contains 13 residues. This chain's CDR3 is CASSPVRRETQYF. The CDR3 DNA reads TGCGCCAGCAGCCCCGTCCGTCGTGAGACCCAGTACTTC.

V is TRBV27 and J is TRBJ1-1, with TRBD1 identical over 10 bases. CDR1 is MNHEY, CDR2 SMNVEV, per germline (reference sequence). The V gene end was trimmed by 5 bases and the J gene end by 4 bases; junction bases not matched to a gene: 10. CDR3 size: 16 residues. The CDR3 loop reads CASSPFGGQGVTEAFF. The CDR3 DNA reads TGTGCCAGCAGTCCATTCGGTGGACAGGGGGTCACTGAAGCTTTCTTT.

The chain links TRBV30 to TRBJ1-5; tentatively, D is TRBD1 (6 bases). This CDR3 spans 13 amino acids. Germline V gene lookup returns CDR1 GTSNPN and CDR2 SVGIG (reference sequence). Trimming shortened V by 5 bases and J by 6 bases, and 14 bases separated the two germline ends. This CDR3 reads CAWAAGVSQPQHF. CDR3 DNA: TGTGCCTGGGCTGCAGGGGTAAGTCAGCCCCAGCATTTT.

The chain combines TRBV11-2 with TRBJ2-7, with 10 bases aligning to TRBD1. V lost 5 bases, J lost 6 bases, and 10 bases stayed unmatched. This CDR3 has 15 residues. Germline V CDR1 and CDR2: SGHAT, FQNNGV. The CDR3 DNA follows: TGTGCCAGCAGCATAGGGACAGGGGAATTTGGCGAGCAGTACTTC. It encodes CASSIGTGEFGEQYF.